These 28 T cell receptor beta chains share one sample of origin, sequenced in a study of OX40 agonist ivuxolimab in advanced cancers. Libraries were prepared by immunoSEQ multiplex PCR; TCRdb keeps only in-frame clonotypes and omits some of them. Here the sample spans about 28,000 clones, roughly 80% being singletons. The material sequenced was CD4+ or CD8+ T cells sorted from blood, taken in a trial of the OX40 agonist ivuxolimab. The receptors were gathered from an adult with an advanced solid tumor such as melanoma, head and neck, liver or kidney cancer.

This rearrangement joins TRBV7-6 to TRBJ2-1; 9 nucleotides align to TRBD1. Germline V gives CDR1 SGHVS, CDR2 FNYEAQ. The CDR3 contains 17 residues. The V gene end was trimmed by 1 base and the J gene end by 0 bases; junction bases not matched to a gene: 4. The DNA for the CDR3 is TGTGCCAGCAGCTTAGGGCCGACAGGGGGCTCCTACAATGAGCAGTTCTTC. The encoded protein is CASSLGPTGGSYNEQFF.

Concerning this clone: Germline is not matched at one junction end, which may reflect a read error. The V call is TRBV7-7, the J call TRBJ2-2; TRBD2 aligns across 9 bases. Germline V lookup: CDR1 SSHAT, CDR2 FNYEAQ (reference sequence). The CDR3 has 16 amino acids. This CDR3 reads CASSLVAGVNTGELFF. For the CDR3, the DNA is TGTGCTAGCAGCTTAGTAGCGGGGGTGAACACCGGGGAGCTGTTTTTT.

This clone is termed medium-sized. V gene TRBV19 combines with J gene TRBJ2-2, with no clear D. V lost 4 bases and J lost 6, with 6 bases in between. Germline lookup yields CDR1 LNHDA and CDR2 SQIVND (reference sequence). The CDR3 runs 12 residues. CDR3 protein: CASSTRPGELFF. CDR3 coding DNA: TGTGCCAGTAGTACCCGGCCCGGGGAGCTGTTTTTT.

This clone was counted between two and nine times. The V gene is TRBV28, the J gene TRBJ1-4; D call uncertain. The germline CDR1 and CDR2 sequences are MDHEN and SYDVKM. CDR3 size: 14 residues. Trimming left V 7 bases short and J 5 bases short, with 14 bases between. The CDR3 nucleotides are TGTGCCAGCACCCCCGGCTTCCTAAATGAAAAACTGTTTTTT. It codes for CASTPGFLNEKLFF.

The chain joins TRBV4-3 to TRBJ2-2, with D perhaps matching TRBD2 (5 bases). Deletions cut 1 base from V and 8 bases from J, with 14 bases between. CDR3 size: 15 residues. The germline CDR1 and CDR2 sequences are LGHNA and YSLEER. In nucleotides, the CDR3 is TGCGCCAGCAGCCAAGCGGACGGGATCTCGGGGGAGCTGTTTTTT. Its translation: CASSQADGISGELFF.

The chain carries TRBV5-6 and TRBJ1-6; no definite D call. Per germline, CDR1 SGHDT and CDR2 YYEEEE. The CDR3 extends over 16 amino acids. V was shortened by 0 bases and J by 6 bases, with 13 bases between the two germline ends. CDR3 DNA: TGTGCCAGCAGCTTGGATGCAGGAACGGGTAATTCACCCCTCCACTTT. Translated, it gives CASSLDAGTGNSPLHF.

The V and J genes are TRBV5-4 and TRBJ2-2; 8 bases fit TRBD1. CDR1 is SGHNT and CDR2 is YYREEE in the germline V gene (reference sequence). CDR3 size: 17 residues. V trimming: 0 bases; J trimming: 5 bases; junction bases outside the gene matches: 9. CDR3 bases: TGTGCCAGCAGCTTGGCTGTGGGACAGGTCGGAACCGGGGAGCTGTTTTTT. It codes for CASSLAVGQVGTGELFF.

The rearrangement joins TRBV6-5 to TRBJ2-7; 10 bases match TRBD1. V dropped 6 bases and J dropped 2; count of bases not matched to a gene: 4. Germline values: CDR1 MNHEY, CDR2 SVGAGI. There are 14 residues in the CDR3. The CDR3 sequence is CASSLGTGAYEQYF. The CDR3 DNA reads as TGTGCCAGCAGCCTCGGGACAGGGGCCTACGAGCAGTACTTC.

The V call is TRBV19, the J call TRBJ2-7, with unresolved D. Trimming removed 5 bases at V and 0 bases at J, with 8 bases between. This CDR3 comprises 13 residues. Looked up from germline, CDR1 is LNHDA and CDR2 is SQIVND (reference sequence). The CDR3 coding sequence is TGTGCCAGTAGTGCGGCCAGCTCCTACGAGCAGTACTTC. This gives the protein CASSAASSYEQYF.

This clone was picked up one time. The J gene is TRBJ1-1, the V gene TRBV6-5; D is uncertain. Germline V gene data show CDR1 as MNHEY and CDR2 as SVGAGI. CDR3 length equals 12 residues. Between the trimmed V and J ends, which lost 5 bases and 3 bases, there was a span of 7 bases. The CDR3 coding sequence is TGTGCCAGCAGTCAGCGGTACACTGAAGCTTTCTTT. Amino acids: CASSQRYTEAFF.

V usage is TRBV9 and J usage is TRBJ2-5, with 10 bases fitting TRBD2. The CDR3 covers 17 residues. With 0 bases clipped from V and 5 bases from J, the junction kept 10 bases outside the gene matches. Per the germline V gene, CDR1 is SGDLS and CDR2 is YYNGEE. The CDR3 DNA reads as TGTGCCAGCAGCGTAGATCGTAGCGGGGGGCCCCAGGAGACCCAGTACTTC. Translation: CASSVDRSGGPQETQYF.

The CDR3 sequence is CASSLVSDTGELFF. The DNA of the CDR3 is TGCGCCAGCAGCTTGGTCAGTGACACCGGGGAGCTGTTTTTT. The chain has TRBV5-1 and TRBJ2-2, with D unclear. V dropped 0 bases and J dropped 3 bases, with 6 bases sitting between them. This CDR3 comprises 14 residues. From germline, CDR1 is SGHRS and CDR2 YFSETQ. The full variable domain, with the rest looked up from reference TRBV5-1 and TRBJ2-2, is KAGVTQTPRYLIKTRGQQVTLSCSPISGHRSVSWYQQTPGQGLQFLFEYFSETQRNKGNFPGRFSGRQFSNSRSEMNVSTLELGDSALYLCASSLVSDTGELFFGEGSRLTVL.

The rearrangement uses TRBV4-3 and TRBJ2-1; 9 positions match TRBD2. CDR3 length equals 16 residues. Germline CDR1 and CDR2: LGHNA and YSLEER. Losses at the gene ends were 1 base for V and 13 bases for J; bases not matched to a gene: 14. The CDR3 sequence: CASSQGSGGTPFVQFF. CDR3 bases: TGCGCCAGCAGCCAAGGGAGCGGGGGGACCCCCTTCGTTCAGTTCTTC.

The rearrangement joins TRBV6-5 to TRBJ1-3; 10 nucleotides agree with TRBD1. CDR1 and CDR2 from the germline V gene are MNHEY and SVGAGI. The CDR3 is made up of 14 amino acids. V lost 2 bases to trimming and J lost 8 bases; unmatched junction nucleotides: 3. The CDR3 DNA sequence: TGTGCCAGCAGTTACAGGACAGGGGGGTACACCATATATTTT. Amino acids: CASSYRTGGYTIYF.

This clone is deemed medium-sized. V and J are TRBV19 and TRBJ2-7, with D perhaps matching TRBD2 (5 bases). CDR3 length equals 10 residues. CDR1 is LNHDA, CDR2 SQIVND, per germline (reference sequence). The V end was cut by 9 bases, the J end by 5 bases, with 8 bases between. Written as DNA, the CDR3 is TGTGCCAGCGAGGGAGACGAGCAGTACTTC. Translating gives CASEGDEQYF. The entire variable domain, with the rest obtained from reference TRBV19 and TRBJ2-7, is as follows: DGGITQSPKYLFRKEGQNVTLSCEQNLNHDAMYWYRQDPGQGLRLIYYSQIVNDFQKGDIAEGYSVSREKKESFPLTVTSAQKNPTAFYLCASEGDEQYFGPGTRLTVT.

The rearrangement uses TRBV9 and TRBJ2-7; TRBD1 agrees at 8 bases. This CDR3 has 15 residues. The ends lost 2 bases at V and 7 bases at J; junction bases unmatched: 11. The germline CDR1 and CDR2 sequences are SGDLS and YYNGEE. In DNA, the CDR3 is TGTGCCAGCAGCGTTGGGACAGGCAGTATGAAGGAGCAGTACTTC. It translates to CASSVGTGSMKEQYF.

The chain recombines TRBV7-2 with TRBJ1-5; D gene unclear. V gave up 2 bases and J gave up 2 bases, with 10 bases separating them. Germline V gives CDR1 SGHTA, CDR2 FQGNSA. The CDR3 runs to 15 residues. The CDR3 reads CASSLSRFGNQPQHF. The CDR3 nucleotides are TGTGCCAGCAGCTTAAGCAGATTTGGCAATCAGCCCCAGCATTTT.

This rearrangement joins TRBV7-9 to TRBJ1-5; TRBD1 might be the D (5 bases). Trimming removed 4 bases from V and 4 bases from J, with 8 bases in between. CDR3 length: 13 amino acids. Germline CDR1 reads SEHNR; CDR2 reads FQNEAQ (reference sequence). The CDR3 is CASSSGPNQPQHF. CDR3 bases: TGTGCCAGCAGCTCGGGACCGAATCAGCCCCAGCATTTT.

The sample holds one count of this clone. This rearrangement joins TRBV7-3 to TRBJ2-3; D uncertain. Germline V CDR1 and CDR2: SGHTA, FQGTGA. The V gene lost 0 bases and the J gene lost 2 bases, with 9 bases spanning the gap. The CDR3 is 15 amino acids. The CDR3 coding sequence is TGTGCCAGCAGCTTAACGGTCGGCTACACAGATACGCAGTATTTT. It encodes CASSLTVGYTDTQYF.

This clone was recorded only once. The rearrangement uses TRBV9 and TRBJ2-1; TRBD2 aligns across 12 bases. The J segment lost 5 bases and the V segment lost 2 bases, leaving 5 bases of the junction unmatched. CDR1 is SGDLS, CDR2 YYNGEE, per germline. The CDR3 has 16 amino acids. The CDR3 sequence is CASSVLLAGGDNEQFF. CDR3 sequence (DNA): TGTGCCAGCAGCGTTTTACTAGCGGGGGGTGACAATGAGCAGTTCTTC. Complete variable domain (other parts from reference TRBV9 and TRBJ2-1): DSGVTQTPKHLITATGQRVTLRCSPRSGDLSVYWYQQSLDQGLQFLIQYYNGEERAKGNILERFSAQQFPDLHSELNLSSLELGDSALYFCASSVLLAGGDNEQFFGPGTRLTVL.

This chain joins TRBV18 and TRBJ1-2; the match to TRBD1 covers 7 bases. This CDR3 is built from 14 residues. Per germline, CDR1 KGHSH and CDR2 LQKENI. Trimming removed 2 bases from V and 2 bases from J; junction bases left unmatched: 2. Written as DNA, the CDR3 is TGTGCCAGCTCACCAAAGGGGGCCAACTATGGCTACACCTTC. Translated: CASSPKGANYGYTF.

The chain uses TRBV13 and TRBJ1-6; TRBD1 agrees at 7 bases. The CDR3 consists of 14 residues. J gave up 8 bases and V 6 bases, and 7 bases lay outside the gene matches. The germline CDR1 and CDR2 sequences are PRHDT and FYEKMQ (reference sequence). The CDR3 reads CASSSDRVDSPLHF. CDR3 sequence (DNA): TGTGCCAGCAGTTCCGACAGGGTTGATTCACCCCTCCACTTT.

To note about this clone: Other DNA sequences from this sample encode an identical CDR3 as well. The chain has TRBV2 and TRBJ2-7; D call uncertain. The CDR3 is made up of 13 amino acids. With 3 bases removed from V and 4 bases from J, the gap between germline ends came to 10 bases. Per the germline V gene, CDR1 is SNHLY and CDR2 is FYNNEI. The CDR3 sequence: CASSDRLTYEQYF. In nucleotides, the CDR3 is TGTGCCAGCAGTGACAGATTAACTTACGAGCAGTACTTC.

The V call is TRBV5-6, the J call TRBJ2-3; no firm D call. Per the germline V gene, CDR1 is SGHDT and CDR2 is YYEEEE. V lost 2 bases and J lost 6, with 13 bases in between. The CDR3 length is 14 residues. The CDR3 spells CASSLGRDTDTQYF. For the CDR3, the DNA is TGTGCCAGCAGCTTAGGTAGGGATACGGATACGCAGTATTTT.

This clone showed up just once. This chain joins TRBV29-1 and TRBJ2-7; the match to TRBD1 covers 10 bases. Germline loops: CDR1 SQVTM, CDR2 ANQGSEA. This CDR3 comprises 15 residues. With V trimmed by 7 bases and J by 1 base, 10 bases remained unmatched. This CDR3 reads CSARGGQGLSYEQYF. The CDR3 DNA sequence: TGCAGCGCCCGAGGGGGACAGGGGTTATCCTACGAGCAGTACTTC.

Comments on this clone: Relative to the germline gene, one junction end is altered; a read error may explain this. V gene TRBV19 combines with J gene TRBJ1-1; TRBD1 might be the D (6 bases). From germline, CDR1 is LNHDA and CDR2 SQIVND (reference sequence). The CDR3 consists of 12 residues. CDR3 sequence reads: CASSIGGAEAFF. CDR3 nucleotide sequence: TGTGCCAGTAGCATAGGGGGGGCTGAAGCTTTCTTT. Based on the CDR3 plus reference TRBV19 and TRBJ1-1, the full variable domain is DGGITQSPKYLFRKEGQNVTLSCEQNLNHDAMYWYRQDPGQGLRLIYYSQIVNDFQKGDIAEGYSVSREKKESFPLTVTSAQKNPTAFYLCASSIGGAEAFFGQGTRLTVV.

The CDR3 coding sequence is TGTGCCAGCAGACAGATATGGCCTCTTAACACTGAAGCTTTCTTT. Residues: CASRQIWPLNTEAFF. The V gene is TRBV6-5, the J gene TRBJ1-1; no clear D. Germline assignment: CDR1 MNHEY and CDR2 SVGAGI. Trimming pared 6 bases from V and 2 bases from J, leaving 16 bases between. The CDR3 is 15 amino acids.

The rearrangement uses TRBV5-4 and TRBJ1-6; 8 bases fit TRBD1. Per the germline V gene, CDR1 is SGHNT and CDR2 is YYREEE (reference sequence). The CDR3 sequence is 15 residues long. V trimming: 1 base; J trimming: 6 bases; junction bases outside the gene matches: 3. The DNA for the CDR3 is TGTGCCAGCAGCTTGACTGGACAGGGTAATTCACCCCTCCACTTT. Translation gives CASSLTGQGNSPLHF.